The clone carrying this T cell receptor (beta chain) has a handful of counts. Its antigen is not identified. Treatment denoted: 19 received Ad26.COV2.S at low or high dose, single or two shots; five or six received placebo; per-sample allocation not given. After the first vaccine or placebo injection, samples were drawn on day 63. This sample was taken from a study of Ad26.COV2.S vaccination and SARS-CoV-2 variants. Study outcomes and limitations: Placebo recipients had lower spike-specific TCR breadth than vaccine recipients.

Sequenced by immunoSEQ multiplex PCR; TCRdb stores in-frame clones only, minus some. The sample includes approximately 360,000 clones, under 90% seen only once; the top ten take 7.4%. The sequencing used peripheral blood, collected in a trial of Ad26.COV2.S vaccine versus placebo. The receptor was derived from a person aged 18-65 years who received the Ad26.COV2.S COVID-19 vaccine or a placebo.

The CDR3: CASSLADRGGYGYTF. The DNA for the CDR3 is TGTGCCAGCAGCTTGGCGGACAGGGGCGGCTATGGCTACACCTTC. The V and J genes are TRBV5-4 and TRBJ1-2, with 9 bases that match TRBD1. Per the germline V gene, CDR1 is SGHNT and CDR2 is YYREEE (reference sequence). The CDR3 is made up of 15 amino acids. The V and J ends lost 0 bases and 4 bases, in that order; junction bases with no gene match: 4.